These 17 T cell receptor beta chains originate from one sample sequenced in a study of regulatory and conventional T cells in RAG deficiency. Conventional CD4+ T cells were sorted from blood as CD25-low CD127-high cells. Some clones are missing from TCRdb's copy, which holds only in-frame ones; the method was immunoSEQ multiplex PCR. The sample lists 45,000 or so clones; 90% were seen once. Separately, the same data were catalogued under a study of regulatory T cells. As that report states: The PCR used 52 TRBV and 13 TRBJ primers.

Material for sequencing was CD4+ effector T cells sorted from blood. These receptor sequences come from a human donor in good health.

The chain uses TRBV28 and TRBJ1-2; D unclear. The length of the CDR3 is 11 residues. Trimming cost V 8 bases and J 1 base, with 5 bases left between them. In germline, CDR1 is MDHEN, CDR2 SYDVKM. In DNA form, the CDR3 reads TGTGCCAGCGAAAGTAACTATGGCTACACCTTC. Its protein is CASESNYGYTF.

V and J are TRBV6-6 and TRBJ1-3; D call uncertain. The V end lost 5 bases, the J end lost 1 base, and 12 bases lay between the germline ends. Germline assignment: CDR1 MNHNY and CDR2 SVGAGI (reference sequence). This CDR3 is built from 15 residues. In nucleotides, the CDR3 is TGTGCCAGCAGTGCCTCCTCGGGGTCTGGAAACACCATATATTTT. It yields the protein CASSASSGSGNTIYF.

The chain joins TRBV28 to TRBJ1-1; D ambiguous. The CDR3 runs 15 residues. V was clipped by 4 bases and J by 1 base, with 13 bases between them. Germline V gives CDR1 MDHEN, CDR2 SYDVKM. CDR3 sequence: CASSYDRRANTEAFF. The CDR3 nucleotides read TGTGCCAGCAGTTATGACCGACGGGCGAACACTGAAGCTTTCTTT.

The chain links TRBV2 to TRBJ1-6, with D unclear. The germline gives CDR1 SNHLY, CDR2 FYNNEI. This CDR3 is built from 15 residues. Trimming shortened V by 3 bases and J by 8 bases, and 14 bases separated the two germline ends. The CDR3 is CASSEAGGGYSPLHF. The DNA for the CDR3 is TGTGCCAGCAGTGAGGCAGGAGGAGGGTATTCACCCCTCCACTTT.

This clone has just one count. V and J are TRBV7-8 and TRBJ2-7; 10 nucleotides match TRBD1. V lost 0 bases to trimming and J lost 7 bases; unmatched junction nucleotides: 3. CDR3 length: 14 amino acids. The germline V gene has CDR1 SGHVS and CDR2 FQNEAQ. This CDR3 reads CASSLAGQGKEQYF. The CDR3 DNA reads TGTGCCAGCAGCTTAGCGGGACAGGGGAAGGAGCAGTACTTC.

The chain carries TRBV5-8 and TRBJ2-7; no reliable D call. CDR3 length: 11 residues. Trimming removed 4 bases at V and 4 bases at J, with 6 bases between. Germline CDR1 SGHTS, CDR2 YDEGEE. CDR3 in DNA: TGTGCCAGCAGCCAACTTTACGAGCAGTACTTC. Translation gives CASSQLYEQYF.

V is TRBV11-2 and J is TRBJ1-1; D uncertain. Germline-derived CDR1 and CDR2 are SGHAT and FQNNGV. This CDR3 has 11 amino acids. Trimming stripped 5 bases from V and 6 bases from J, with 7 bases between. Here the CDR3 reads CASSLTSEAFF. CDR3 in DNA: TGTGCCAGCAGCCTCACGTCTGAAGCTTTCTTT.

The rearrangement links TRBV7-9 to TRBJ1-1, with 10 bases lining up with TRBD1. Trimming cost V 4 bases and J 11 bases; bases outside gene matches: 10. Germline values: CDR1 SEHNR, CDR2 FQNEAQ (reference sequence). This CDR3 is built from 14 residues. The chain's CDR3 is CASSSGQGTLGAFF. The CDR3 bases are TGTGCCAGCAGCTCGGGACAGGGGACGCTAGGTGCTTTCTTT.

CDR3 in amino acids: CASSVGTSPNTEAFF. Written as DNA, the CDR3 is TGTGCCAGCAGCGTTGGAACAAGTCCGAACACTGAAGCTTTCTTT. The chain links TRBV9 to TRBJ1-1; no firm D call. Trimming removed 2 bases at V and 1 base at J, with 12 bases between. The CDR3 extends over 15 amino acids. Per the germline V gene, CDR1 is SGDLS and CDR2 is YYNGEE. The variable domain in full, with the rest retrieved from reference TRBV9 and TRBJ1-1, is DSGVTQTPKHLITATGQRVTLRCSPRSGDLSVYWYQQSLDQGLQFLIQYYNGEERAKGNILERFSAQQFPDLHSELNLSSLELGDSALYFCASSVGTSPNTEAFFGQGTRLTVV.

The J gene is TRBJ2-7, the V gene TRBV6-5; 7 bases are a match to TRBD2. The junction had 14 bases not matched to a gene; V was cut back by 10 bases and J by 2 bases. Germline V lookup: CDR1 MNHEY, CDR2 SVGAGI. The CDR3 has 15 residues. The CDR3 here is CATCSPGGSTYEQYF. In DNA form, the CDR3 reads TGTGCCACCTGCTCCCCCGGGGGGTCTACCTACGAGCAGTACTTC.

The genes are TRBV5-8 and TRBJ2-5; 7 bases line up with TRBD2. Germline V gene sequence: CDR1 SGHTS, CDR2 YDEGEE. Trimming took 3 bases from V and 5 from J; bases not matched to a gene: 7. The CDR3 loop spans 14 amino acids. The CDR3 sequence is CASSSSGTTETQYF. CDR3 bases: TGTGCCAGCAGCTCTTCAGGGACTACGGAGACCCAGTACTTC.

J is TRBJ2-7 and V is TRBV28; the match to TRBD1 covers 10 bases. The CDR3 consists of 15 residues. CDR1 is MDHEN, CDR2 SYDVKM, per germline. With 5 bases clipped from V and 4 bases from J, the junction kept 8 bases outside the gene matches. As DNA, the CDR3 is TGTGCCAGCAGTCTCCCGGGACAGGGGTGGTACGAGCAGTACTTC. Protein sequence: CASSLPGQGWYEQYF.

The CDR3 spells CASSLLAASQETQYF. The CDR3 DNA reads TGTGCCAGCAGTCTACTAGCGGCGAGCCAAGAGACCCAGTACTTC. This chain connects TRBV28 to TRBJ2-5, with 8 nucleotides matching TRBD2. This CDR3 is built from 15 residues. Germline CDR1 is MDHEN and CDR2 is SYDVKM. V was clipped by 5 bases and J by 1 base; unmatched bases: 6. The full variable domain, in which reference TRBV28 and TRBJ2-5 provide the parts outside the CDR3, is DVKVTQSSRYLVKRTGEKVFLECVQDMDHENMFWYRQDPGLGLRLIYFSYDVKMKEKGDIPEGYSVSREKKERFSLILESASTNQTSMYLCASSLLAASQETQYFGPGTRLLVL.

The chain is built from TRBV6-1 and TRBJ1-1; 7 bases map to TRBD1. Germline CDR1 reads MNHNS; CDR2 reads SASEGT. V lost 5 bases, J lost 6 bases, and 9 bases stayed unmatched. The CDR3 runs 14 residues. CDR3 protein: CASSFTGERAEAFF. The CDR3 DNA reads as TGTGCCAGCAGTTTTACAGGGGAAAGGGCTGAAGCTTTCTTT.

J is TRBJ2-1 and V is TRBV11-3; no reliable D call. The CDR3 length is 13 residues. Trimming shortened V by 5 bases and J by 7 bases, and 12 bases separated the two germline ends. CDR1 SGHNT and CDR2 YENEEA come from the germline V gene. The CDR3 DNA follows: TGTGCCAGCAGCGTCAATCAGAAAAATGAGCAGTTCTTC. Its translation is CASSVNQKNEQFF.

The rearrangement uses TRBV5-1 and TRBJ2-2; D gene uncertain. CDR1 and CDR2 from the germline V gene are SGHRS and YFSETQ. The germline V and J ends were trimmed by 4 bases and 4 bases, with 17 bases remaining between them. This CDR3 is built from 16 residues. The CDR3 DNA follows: TGCGCCAGCAGCCATGACGGAGCTAAGTTCACCGGGGAGCTGTTTTTT. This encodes CASSHDGAKFTGELFF.

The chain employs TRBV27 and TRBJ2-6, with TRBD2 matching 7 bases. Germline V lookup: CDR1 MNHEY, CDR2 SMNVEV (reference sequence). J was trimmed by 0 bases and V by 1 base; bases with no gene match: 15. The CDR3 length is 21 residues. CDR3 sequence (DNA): TGTGCCAGCAGTTTATTATGGCAGCGGGACGCAAGTAGCTCTGGGGCCAACGTCCTGACTTTC. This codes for CASSLLWQRDASSSGANVLTF. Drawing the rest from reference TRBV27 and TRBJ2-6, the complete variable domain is EAQVTQNPRYLITVTGKKLTVTCSQNMNHEYMSWYRQDPGLGLRQIYYSMNVEVTDKGDVPEGYKVSRKEKRNFPLILESPSPNQTSLYFCASSLLWQRDASSSGANVLTFGAGSRLTVL.